One sample yielded the 2 T cell receptor beta chains listed below, sequenced in a study of T cells after yellow fever vaccination. TCRdb redid the calling of the 5' RACE reads with MiXCR, one entry per CDR3 protein. The sample lists some 320,000 distinct CDR3 sequences; roughly a tenth were seen once. This material consisted of CD4+ T cells sorted from PBMCs, taken 45 days after the yellow fever booster vaccination. These receptor sequences come from a man between 18 and 29 years old who received the YFV17D yellow fever vaccine.

CDR3 in DNA: TGTGCCAGCAGCCAGGGACAGCAAAATTCACCCCTCCACTTT. It translates to CASSQGQQNSPLHF. The chain recombines TRBV3-1 with TRBJ1-6, with 7 bases that match TRBD1. CDR1 and CDR2 (germline): LGHDT, YNNKEL (reference sequence). The CDR3 totals 14 residues. The trim removed 3 bases at V and 7 bases at J, leaving 3 bases unmatched.

The chain couples TRBV12-3 or TRBV12-4 to TRBJ1-6; perhaps TRBD1 as D (5 bases). The CDR3 has 15 amino acids. V was cut by 2 bases and J by 6 bases, with 11 bases left in between. DNA for the CDR3: TGTGCCAGCAGTTTAATCGGGGGAGGTAATTCACCCCTCCACTTT. This translates into CASSLIGGGNSPLHF.